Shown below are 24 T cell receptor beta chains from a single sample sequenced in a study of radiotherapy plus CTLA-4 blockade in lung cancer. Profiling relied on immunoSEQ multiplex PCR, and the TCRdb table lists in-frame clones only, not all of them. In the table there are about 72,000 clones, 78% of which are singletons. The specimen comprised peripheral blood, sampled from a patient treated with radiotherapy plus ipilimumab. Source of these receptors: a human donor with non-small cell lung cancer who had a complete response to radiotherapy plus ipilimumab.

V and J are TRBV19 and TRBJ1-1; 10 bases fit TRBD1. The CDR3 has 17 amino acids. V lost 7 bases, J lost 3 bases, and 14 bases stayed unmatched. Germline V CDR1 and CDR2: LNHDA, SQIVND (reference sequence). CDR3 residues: CASKTNRDRGVDTEAFF. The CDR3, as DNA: TGTGCCAGTAAAACCAACCGGGACAGGGGAGTTGACACTGAAGCTTTCTTT.

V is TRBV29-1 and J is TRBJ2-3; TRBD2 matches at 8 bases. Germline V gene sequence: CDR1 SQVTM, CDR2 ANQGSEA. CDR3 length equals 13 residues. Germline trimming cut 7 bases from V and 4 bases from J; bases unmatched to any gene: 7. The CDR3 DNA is TGCAGCGCAATAGCGGGAATGGCAGATACGCAGTATTTT. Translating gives CSAIAGMADTQYF.

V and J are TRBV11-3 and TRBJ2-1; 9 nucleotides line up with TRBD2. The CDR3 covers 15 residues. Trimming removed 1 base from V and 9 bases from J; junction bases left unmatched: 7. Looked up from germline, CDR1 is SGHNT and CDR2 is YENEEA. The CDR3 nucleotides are TGTGCCAGCAGCTTAGCCGGGATAGCGGGAGTTGAGCAGTTCTTC. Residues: CASSLAGIAGVEQFF. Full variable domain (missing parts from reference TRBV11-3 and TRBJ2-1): EAGVVQSPRYKIIEKKQPVAFWCNPISGHNTLYWYLQNLGQGPELLIRYENEEAVDDSQLPKDRFSAERLKGVDSTLKIQPAELGDSAVYLCASSLAGIAGVEQFFGPGTRLTVL.

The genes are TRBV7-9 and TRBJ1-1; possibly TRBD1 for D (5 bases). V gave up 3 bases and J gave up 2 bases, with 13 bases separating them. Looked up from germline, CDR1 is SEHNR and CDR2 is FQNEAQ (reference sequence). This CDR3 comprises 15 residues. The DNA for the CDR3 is TGTGCCAGCAGCTTCGGAGCAGGGCCCAACACTGAAGCTTTCTTT. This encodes CASSFGAGPNTEAFF.

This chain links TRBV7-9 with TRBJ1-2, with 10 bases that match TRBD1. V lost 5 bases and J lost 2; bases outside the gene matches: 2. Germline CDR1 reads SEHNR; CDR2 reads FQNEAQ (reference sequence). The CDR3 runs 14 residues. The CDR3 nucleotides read TGTGCCAGCAGCCAGGGACAGGGGAACTATGGCTACACCTTC. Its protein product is CASSQGQGNYGYTF.

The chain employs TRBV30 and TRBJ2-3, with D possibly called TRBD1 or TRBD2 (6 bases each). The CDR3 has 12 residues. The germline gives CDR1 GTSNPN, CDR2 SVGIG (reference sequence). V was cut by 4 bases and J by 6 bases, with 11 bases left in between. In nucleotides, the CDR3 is TGTGCCTGGACCCAAGGGGGGGATACGCAGTATTTT. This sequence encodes CAWTQGGDTQYF.

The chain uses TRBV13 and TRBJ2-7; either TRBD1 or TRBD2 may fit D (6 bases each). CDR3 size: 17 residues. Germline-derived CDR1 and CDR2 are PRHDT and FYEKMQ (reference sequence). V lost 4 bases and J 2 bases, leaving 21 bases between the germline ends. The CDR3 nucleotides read TGTGCCAGCAGCTACTCTGAGGGACCCGGGGGCGCCTACGAGCAGTACTTC. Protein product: CASSYSEGPGGAYEQYF. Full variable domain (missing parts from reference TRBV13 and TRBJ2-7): AAGVIQSPRHLIKEKRETATLKCYPIPRHDTVYWYQQGPGQDPQFLISFYEKMQSDKGSIPDRFSAQQFSDYHSELNMSSLELGDSALYFCASSYSEGPGGAYEQYFGPGTRLTVT.

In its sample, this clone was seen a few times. CDR3 nucleotides: TGTGCCAGCAAGACACAGCTTACGAACACTGAAGCTTTCTTT. It translates to CASKTQLTNTEAFF. The gene calls are TRBV7-9 and TRBJ1-1; no firm D call. This CDR3 spans 14 amino acids. V was trimmed by 7 bases and J by 1 base, leaving 13 bases between them. The germline V gene has CDR1 SEHNR and CDR2 FQNEAQ (reference sequence). Combining the CDR3 with reference TRBV7-9 and TRBJ1-1 gives the whole variable domain DTGVSQNPRHKITKRGQNVTFRCDPISEHNRLYWYRQTLGQGPEFLTYFQNEAQLEKSRLLSDRFSAERPKGSFSTLEIQRTEQGDSAMYLCASKTQLTNTEAFFGQGTRLTVV.

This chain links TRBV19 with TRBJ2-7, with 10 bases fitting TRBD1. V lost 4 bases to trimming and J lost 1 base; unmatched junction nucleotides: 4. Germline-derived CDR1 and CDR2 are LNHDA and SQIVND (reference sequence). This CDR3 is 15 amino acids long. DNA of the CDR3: TGTGCCAGTAGTACCCCGGACAGGGGGTCCTACGAGCAGTACTTC. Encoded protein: CASSTPDRGSYEQYF.

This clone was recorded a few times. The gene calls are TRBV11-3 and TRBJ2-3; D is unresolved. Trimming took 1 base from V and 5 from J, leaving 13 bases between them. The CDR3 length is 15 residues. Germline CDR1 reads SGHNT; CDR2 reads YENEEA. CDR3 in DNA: TGTGCCAGCAGCTTAGGCGGCCACCTCTTAGATACGCAGTATTTT. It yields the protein CASSLGGHLLDTQYF. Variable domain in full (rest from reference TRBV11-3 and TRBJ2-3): EAGVVQSPRYKIIEKKQPVAFWCNPISGHNTLYWYLQNLGQGPELLIRYENEEAVDDSQLPKDRFSAERLKGVDSTLKIQPAELGDSAVYLCASSLGGHLLDTQYFGPGTRLTVL.

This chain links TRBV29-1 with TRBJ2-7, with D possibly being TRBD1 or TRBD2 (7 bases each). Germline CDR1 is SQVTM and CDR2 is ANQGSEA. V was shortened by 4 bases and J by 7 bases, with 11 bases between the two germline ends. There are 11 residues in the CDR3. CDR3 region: CSVGQGGEQYF. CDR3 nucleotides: TGCAGCGTTGGTCAGGGGGGGGAGCAGTACTTC.

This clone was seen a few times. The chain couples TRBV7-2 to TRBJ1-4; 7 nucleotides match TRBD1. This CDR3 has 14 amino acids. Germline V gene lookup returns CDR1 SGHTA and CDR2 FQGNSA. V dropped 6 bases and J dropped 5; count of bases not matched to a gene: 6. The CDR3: CASSPPGQNEKLFF. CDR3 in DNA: TGTGCCAGCAGTCCACCGGGACAGAATGAAAAACTGTTTTTT. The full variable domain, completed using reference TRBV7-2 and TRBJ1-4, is GAGVSQSPSNKVTEKGKDVELRCDPISGHTALYWYRQSLGQGLEFLIYFQGNSAPDKSGLPSDRFSAERTGGSVSTLTIQRTQQEDSAVYLCASSPPGQNEKLFFGSGTQLSVL.

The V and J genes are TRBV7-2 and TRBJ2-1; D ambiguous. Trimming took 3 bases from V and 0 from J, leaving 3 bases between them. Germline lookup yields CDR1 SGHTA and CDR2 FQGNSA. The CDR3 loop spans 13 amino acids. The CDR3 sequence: CASSFSSYNEQFF. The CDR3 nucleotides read TGTGCCAGCAGCTTTTCCTCCTACAATGAGCAGTTCTTC.

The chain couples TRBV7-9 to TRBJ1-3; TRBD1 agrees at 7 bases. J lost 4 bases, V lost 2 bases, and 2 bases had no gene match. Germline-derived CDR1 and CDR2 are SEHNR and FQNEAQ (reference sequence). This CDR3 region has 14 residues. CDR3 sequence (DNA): TGTGCCAGCAGCTTAACAGGGGTCGGAAACACCATATATTTT. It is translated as CASSLTGVGNTIYF.

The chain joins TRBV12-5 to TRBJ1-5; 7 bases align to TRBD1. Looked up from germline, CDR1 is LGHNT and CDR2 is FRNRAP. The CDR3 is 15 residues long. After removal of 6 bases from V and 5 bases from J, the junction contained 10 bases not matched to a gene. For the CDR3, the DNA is TGTGCTAGTGGCCGCGGGACAGTGGAAGATCAGCCCCAGCATTTT. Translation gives CASGRGTVEDQPQHF.

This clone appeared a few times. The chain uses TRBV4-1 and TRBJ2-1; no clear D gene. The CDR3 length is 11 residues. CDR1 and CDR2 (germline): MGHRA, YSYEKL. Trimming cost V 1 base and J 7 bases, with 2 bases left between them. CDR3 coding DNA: TGCGCCAGCAGCCAAGGGAATGAGCAGTTCTTC. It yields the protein CASSQGNEQFF.

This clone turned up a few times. The CDR3 loop reads CASSLRDTEQFF. The CDR3 DNA is TGTGCCAGCAGCTTGCGGGATACCGAGCAGTTCTTC. The chain has TRBV5-4 and TRBJ2-1; a possible D gene is TRBD2 (5 bases). Germline V gene data show CDR1 as SGHNT and CDR2 as YYREEE (reference sequence). V lost 1 base to trimming and J lost 10 bases, with 9 bases between them. This CDR3 has 12 amino acids.

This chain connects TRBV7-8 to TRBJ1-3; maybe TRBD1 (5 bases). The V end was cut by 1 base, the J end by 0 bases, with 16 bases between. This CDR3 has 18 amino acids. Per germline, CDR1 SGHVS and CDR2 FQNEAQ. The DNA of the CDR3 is TGTGCCAGCAGCTTAGTTCGGGCGGGGCAGCACTCTGGAAACACCATATATTTT. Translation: CASSLVRAGQHSGNTIYF.

In DNA form, the CDR3 reads TGTGCCAGCAGAGCGGAGAACACTGAAGCTTTCTTT. It yields the protein CASRAENTEAFF. V gene TRBV2 combines with J gene TRBJ1-1; no reliable D call. The V end was cut by 6 bases, the J end by 1 base, with 6 bases between. From germline, CDR1 is SNHLY and CDR2 FYNNEI. CDR3 size: 12 residues.

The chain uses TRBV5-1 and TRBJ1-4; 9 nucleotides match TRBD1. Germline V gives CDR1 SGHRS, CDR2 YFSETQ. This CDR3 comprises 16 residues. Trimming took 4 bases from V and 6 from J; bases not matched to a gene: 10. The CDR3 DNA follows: TGCGCCAGCAGCGGACCGGGACAGGGTGATGATGAAAAACTGTTTTTT. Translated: CASSGPGQGDDEKLFF.

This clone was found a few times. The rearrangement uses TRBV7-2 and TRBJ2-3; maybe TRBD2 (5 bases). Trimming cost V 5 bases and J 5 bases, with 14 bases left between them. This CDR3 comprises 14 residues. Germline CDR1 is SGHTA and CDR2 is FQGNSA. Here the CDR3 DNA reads TGTGCCAGCAGCCCAGCACTAGTGATAGATACGCAGTATTTT. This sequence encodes CASSPALVIDTQYF.

This CDR3 is CASSLGKGPNTEAFF. CDR3 DNA: TGCGCCAGCAGCTTGGGAAAGGGCCCGAACACTGAAGCTTTCTTT. V usage is TRBV5-1 and J usage is TRBJ1-1; D not resolved. Germline CDR1 reads SGHRS; CDR2 reads YFSETQ. Trimming stripped 0 bases from V and 1 base from J, with 10 bases between. The CDR3 spans 15 residues.

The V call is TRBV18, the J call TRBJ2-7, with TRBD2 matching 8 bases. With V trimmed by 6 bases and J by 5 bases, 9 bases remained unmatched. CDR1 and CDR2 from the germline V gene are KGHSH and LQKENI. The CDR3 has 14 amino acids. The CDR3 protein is CASSSSGGVNEQYV. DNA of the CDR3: TGTGCCAGCTCGTCCTCCGGGGGGGTCAACGAGCAGTACGTC.

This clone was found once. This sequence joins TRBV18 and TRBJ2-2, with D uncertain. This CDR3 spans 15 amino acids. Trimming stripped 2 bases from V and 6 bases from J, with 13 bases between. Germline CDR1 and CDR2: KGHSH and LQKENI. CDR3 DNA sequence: TGTGCCAGCTCACCATCGACCCGATCCCCCGGGGAGCTGTTTTTT. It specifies CASSPSTRSPGELFF.